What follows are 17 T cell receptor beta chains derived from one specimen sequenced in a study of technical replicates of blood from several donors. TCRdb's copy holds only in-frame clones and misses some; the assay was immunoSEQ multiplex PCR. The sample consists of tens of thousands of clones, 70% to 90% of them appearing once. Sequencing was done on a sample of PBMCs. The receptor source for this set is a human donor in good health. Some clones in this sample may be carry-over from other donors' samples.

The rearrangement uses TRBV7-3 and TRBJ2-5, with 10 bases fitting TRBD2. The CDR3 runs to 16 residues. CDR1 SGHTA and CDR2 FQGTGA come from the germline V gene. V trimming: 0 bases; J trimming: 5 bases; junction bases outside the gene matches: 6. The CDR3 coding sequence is TGTGCCAGCAGCTTAACTAGCGGGGGGAGGAGGGAGACCCAGTACTTC. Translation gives CASSLTSGGRRETQYF. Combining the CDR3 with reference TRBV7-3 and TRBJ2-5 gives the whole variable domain GAGVSQTPSNKVTEKGKYVELRCDPISGHTALYWYRQSLGQGPEFLIYFQGTGAADDSGLPNDRFFAVRPEGSVSTLKIQRTERGDSAVYLCASSLTSGGRRETQYFGPGTRLLVL.

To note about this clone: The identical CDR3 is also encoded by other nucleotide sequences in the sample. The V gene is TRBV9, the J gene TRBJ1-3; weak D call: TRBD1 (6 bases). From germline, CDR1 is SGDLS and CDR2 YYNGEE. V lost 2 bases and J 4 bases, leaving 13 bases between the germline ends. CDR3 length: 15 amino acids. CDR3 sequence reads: CASSVQGTVGNTIYF. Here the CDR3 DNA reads TGTGCCAGCAGCGTGCAGGGGACCGTGGGAAACACCATATATTTT.

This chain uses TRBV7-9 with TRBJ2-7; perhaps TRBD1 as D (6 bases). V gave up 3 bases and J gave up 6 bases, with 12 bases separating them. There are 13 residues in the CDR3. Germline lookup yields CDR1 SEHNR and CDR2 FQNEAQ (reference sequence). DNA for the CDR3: TGTGCCAGCAGCTTCCAGGGGTGGGGCGAGCAGTACTTC. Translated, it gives CASSFQGWGEQYF.

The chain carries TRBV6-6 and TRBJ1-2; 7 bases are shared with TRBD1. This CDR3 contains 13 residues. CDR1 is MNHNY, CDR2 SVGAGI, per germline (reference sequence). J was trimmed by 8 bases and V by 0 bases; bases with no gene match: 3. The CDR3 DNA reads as TGTGCCAGCAGTTACTCGACAGGGAACGGCTACACCTTC. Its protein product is CASSYSTGNGYTF.

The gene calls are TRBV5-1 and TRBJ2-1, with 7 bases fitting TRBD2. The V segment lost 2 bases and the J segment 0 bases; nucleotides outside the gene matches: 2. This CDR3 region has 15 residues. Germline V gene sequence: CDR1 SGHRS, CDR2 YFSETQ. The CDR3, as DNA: TGCGCCAGCAGCTTAGCGGGATCCTCCTACAATGAGCAGTTCTTC. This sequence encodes CASSLAGSSYNEQFF.

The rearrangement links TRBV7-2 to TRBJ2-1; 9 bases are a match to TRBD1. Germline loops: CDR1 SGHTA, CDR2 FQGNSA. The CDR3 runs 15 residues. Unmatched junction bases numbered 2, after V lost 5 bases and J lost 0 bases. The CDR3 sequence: CASSEDRGSYNEQFF. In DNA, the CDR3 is TGTGCCAGCAGCGAGGACAGGGGCTCCTACAATGAGCAGTTCTTC.

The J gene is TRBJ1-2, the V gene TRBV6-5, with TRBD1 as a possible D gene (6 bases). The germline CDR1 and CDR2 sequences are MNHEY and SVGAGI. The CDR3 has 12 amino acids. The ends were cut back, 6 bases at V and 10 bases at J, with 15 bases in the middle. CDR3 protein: CASSPTGYFYTF. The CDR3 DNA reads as TGTGCCAGCAGCCCTACAGGGTATTTCTACACCTTC.

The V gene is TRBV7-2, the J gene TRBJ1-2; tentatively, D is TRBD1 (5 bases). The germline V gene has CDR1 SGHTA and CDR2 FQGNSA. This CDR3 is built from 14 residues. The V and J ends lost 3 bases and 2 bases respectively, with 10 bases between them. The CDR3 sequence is CASSFQSGNYGYTF. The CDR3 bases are TGTGCCAGCAGCTTCCAATCAGGGAACTATGGCTACACCTTC.

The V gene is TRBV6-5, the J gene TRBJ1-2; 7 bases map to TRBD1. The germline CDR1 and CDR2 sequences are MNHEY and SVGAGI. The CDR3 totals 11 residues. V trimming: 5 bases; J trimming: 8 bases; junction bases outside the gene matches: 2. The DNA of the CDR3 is TGTGCCAGCAGTGACAGGGTGGGCTACACCTTC. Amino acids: CASSDRVGYTF.

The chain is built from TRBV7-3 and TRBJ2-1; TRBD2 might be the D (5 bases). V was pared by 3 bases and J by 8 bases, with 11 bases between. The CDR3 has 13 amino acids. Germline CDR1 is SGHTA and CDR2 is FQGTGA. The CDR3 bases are TGTGCCAGCAGCTTGTCGACTATTGATGAGCAGTTCTTC. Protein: CASSLSTIDEQFF.

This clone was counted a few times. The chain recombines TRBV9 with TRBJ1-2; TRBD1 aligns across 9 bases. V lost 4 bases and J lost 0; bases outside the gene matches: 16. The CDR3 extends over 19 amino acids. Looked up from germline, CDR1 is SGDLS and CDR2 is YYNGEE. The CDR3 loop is CASSTRGRDRDQANYGYTF. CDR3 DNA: TGTGCCAGCAGCACGAGAGGAAGGGACAGGGATCAAGCTAACTATGGCTACACCTTC.

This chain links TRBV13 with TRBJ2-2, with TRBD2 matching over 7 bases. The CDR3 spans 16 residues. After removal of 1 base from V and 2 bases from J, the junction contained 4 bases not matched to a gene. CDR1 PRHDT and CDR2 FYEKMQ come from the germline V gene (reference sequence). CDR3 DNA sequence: TGTGCCAGCAGCTTAGAGGCGGGGGTCAACACCGGGGAGCTGTTTTTT. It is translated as CASSLEAGVNTGELFF.

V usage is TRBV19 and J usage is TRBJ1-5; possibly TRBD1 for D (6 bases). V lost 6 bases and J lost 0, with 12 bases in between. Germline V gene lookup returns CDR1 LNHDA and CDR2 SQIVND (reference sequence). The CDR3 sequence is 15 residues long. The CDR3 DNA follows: TGTGCCAGTAGAAGGACAGATTATAGCAATCAGCCCCAGCATTTT. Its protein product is CASRRTDYSNQPQHF.

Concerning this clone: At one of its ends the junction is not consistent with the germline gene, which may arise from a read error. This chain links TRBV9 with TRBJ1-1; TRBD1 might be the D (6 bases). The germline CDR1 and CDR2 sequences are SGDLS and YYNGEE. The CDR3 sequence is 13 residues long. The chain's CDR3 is CASSYGQNTEASF. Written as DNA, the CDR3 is TGTGCCAGCAGCTACGGACAGAACACTGAAGCTTCCTTT. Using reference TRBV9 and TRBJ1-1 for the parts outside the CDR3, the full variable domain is DSGVTQTPKHLITATGQRVTLRCSPRSGDLSVYWYQQSLDQGLQFLIQYYNGEERAKGNILERFSAQQFPDLHSELNLSSLELGDSALYFCASSYGQNTEASFGQGTRLTVV.

CDR3 sequence: CASTEAGGGYSPLHF. CDR3 DNA sequence: TGTGCCAGTACTGAAGCAGGGGGTGGGTATTCACCCCTCCACTTT. This chain joins TRBV6-1 and TRBJ1-6; 7 bases agree with TRBD1. The CDR3 covers 15 residues. V lost 9 bases, J lost 8 bases, and 13 bases stayed unmatched. Germline values: CDR1 MNHNS, CDR2 SASEGT.

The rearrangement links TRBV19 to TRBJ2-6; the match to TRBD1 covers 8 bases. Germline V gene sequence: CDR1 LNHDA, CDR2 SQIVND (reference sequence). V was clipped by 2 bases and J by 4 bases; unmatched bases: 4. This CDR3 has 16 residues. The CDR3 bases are TGTGCCAGTAGTATAACAGGGGGATCGGGGGCCAACGTCCTGACTTTC. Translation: CASSITGGSGANVLTF.

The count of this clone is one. The CDR3 is CASSGLGQGYEQYF. As DNA, the CDR3 is TGTGCCAGCAGCGGTCTCGGACAGGGCTACGAGCAGTACTTC. The chain is built from TRBV14 and TRBJ2-7; TRBD1 matches at 8 bases. J gave up 3 bases and V 5 bases, and 6 bases lay outside the gene matches. The CDR3 sequence is 14 residues long. CDR1 is SGHDN, CDR2 FVKESK, per germline.